Listed below are T cell receptor beta chains from one sample, sequenced in a study of blood T cell repertoires in COVID-19. Sequencing used immunoSEQ multiplex PCR; TCRdb keeps in-frame clones, though not all of them. The sample lists about 180,000 clones, 86% occurring once. The sample was peripheral blood. These receptors were obtained from a woman between 25 and 40 years old with active or convalescent COVID-19. CDR3s include the opening cysteine and the closing phenylalanine or tryptophan. Fields, in order: CDR3 protein, CDR3 DNA, D gene, J gene, clone size, V gene. The D gene is left open where the match is weak. Some rows have no size entry. The others give once, few or many, or a class for an expanded clone.

CATSGQGCAETQYF TGTGCCACCAGTGGACAGGGGTGTGCCGAGACCCAGTACTTC TRBD1 TRBJ2-5 NA TRBV24-1
CASSLWTQGLGLSGDTQYF TGTGCCAGCAGTTTATGGACCCAGGGGTTGGGTCTGTCGGGAGATACGCAGTATTTT NA TRBJ2-3 NA TRBV28
CASSSTSGGGYNEQFF TGTGCCAGCAGTTCGACTAGCGGGGGGGGCTACAATGAGCAGTTCTTC TRBD2 TRBJ2-1 NA TRBV6-5
CASRSTGQDFIEQFF TGTGCCAGCAGATCGACCGGACAGGACTTTATAGAGCAGTTCTTC TRBD1 TRBJ2-1 NA TRBV28
CASSLVGNEQFF TGTGCCAGCAGTTTGGTCGGCAATGAGCAGTTCTTC NA TRBJ2-1 NA TRBV28
CATINKVGNVNYGYTF TGTGCCACCATCAATAAAGTGGGCAACGTTAACTATGGCTACACCTTC NA TRBJ1-2 NA TRBV15
CASLSGGAPYNEQFF TGTGCCAGCCTTAGCGGGGGGGCGCCCTACAATGAGCAGTTCTTC TRBD2 TRBJ2-1 NA TRBV19
CASGQGLAGDEQYF TGCGCCAGCGGCCAGGGACTAGCGGGAGACGAGCAGTACTTC TRBD2 TRBJ2-7 NA TRBV4-1
CASRWDSEVGPLHF TGTGCCAGCAGATGGGACAGCGAAGTTGGGCCCCTCCACTTT TRBD1 TRBJ1-6 NA TRBV5-4
CASSSGTRTYEQYF TGTGCCAGCAGTTCCGGGACAAGAACCTACGAGCAGTACTTC NA TRBJ2-7 NA TRBV28
CASSPLDRGLYGYTF TGTGCCAGCTCACCCCTGGACAGGGGTCTATATGGCTACACCTTC TRBD1 TRBJ1-2 NA TRBV18
CASSLGGGTSTDTQYF TGTGCCAGCAGCTTGGGCGGGGGGACTAGCACAGATACGCAGTATTTT TRBD2 TRBJ2-3 NA TRBV7-9
CASRRTGAKNIQYF TGTGCCAGCAGGAGGACAGGGGCCAAAAACATTCAGTACTTC TRBD1 TRBJ2-4 NA TRBV6-5
CAISESGDGYTF TGTGCCATCAGTGAGTCAGGGGATGGCTACACCTTC NA TRBJ1-2 NA TRBV10-3
CASSQDGVIRGAFF TGTGCCAGCAGCCAAGATGGGGTTATTCGGGGAGCTTTCTTT NA TRBJ1-1 NA TRBV3-1/TRBV3-2
CASSLSSPLLSYNSPLHF TGTGCCAGCAGTTTATCAAGCCCTCTCCTCTCCTATAATTCACCCCTCCACTTT NA TRBJ1-6 once TRBV27
CASSLGPGYNEQFF TGCGCCAGCAGCTTGGGTCCAGGTTACAATGAGCAGTTCTTC NA TRBJ2-1 NA TRBV5-1
CASSLAGRPLGEQFF TGTGCCAGCAGTTTAGCGGGAAGGCCTCTAGGTGAGCAGTTCTTC NA TRBJ2-1 NA TRBV28
CASSPLDRYNEQFF TGTGCCAGCAGCCCCCTCGACAGATACAATGAGCAGTTCTTC NA TRBJ2-1 NA TRBV6-5
CASSLGAGQGSEKLFF TGTGCCAGCAGCTTAGGCGCGGGACAGGGGTCTGAAAAACTGTTTTTT TRBD1 TRBJ1-4 NA TRBV11-3
CASSPSGQQTEAFF TGTGCCAGCAGCCCCTCGGGACAGCAGACTGAAGCTTTCTTT TRBD1 TRBJ1-1 NA TRBV7-9
CASSPKQGTTNYGYTF TGTGCCAGCAGCCCTAAACAGGGAACTACTAACTATGGCTACACCTTC NA TRBJ1-2 NA TRBV7-6
CASSSRGILTEAFF TGTGCCAGCAGCTCCAGGGGGATCCTCACTGAAGCTTTCTTT TRBD1 TRBJ1-1 NA TRBV5-4
CASSLVGGSYNEQFF TGCGCCAGCAGCTTGGTAGGGGGTTCCTACAATGAGCAGTTCTTC NA TRBJ2-1 NA TRBV5-1
CASSTERGTSSSGNTIYF TGTGCCAGTAGCACAGAAAGGGGGACCTCGAGCTCTGGAAACACCATATATTTT NA TRBJ1-3 NA TRBV19
CASRDGAGVSPLHF TGTGCCAGCAGGGACGGCGCGGGCGTTTCACCCCTCCACTTT NA TRBJ1-6 once TRBV6-5
CASSQGYEQYF TGTGCCAGCAGTCAGGGTTACGAGCAGTACTTC NA TRBJ2-7 NA TRBV28
CASSPGGQSNTEAFF TGCGCCAGCAGCCCTGGAGGACAGTCGAACACTGAAGCTTTCTTT NA TRBJ1-1 NA TRBV5-1
CASASSGTSETQYF TGTGCTAGTGCCAGTAGCGGGACATCAGAGACCCAGTACTTC TRBD2 TRBJ2-5 NA TRBV12-5
CASSAGGPSYEQYF TGTGCCAGCAGTGCGGGAGGCCCCTCCTACGAGCAGTACTTC TRBD2 TRBJ2-7 few TRBV6-2/TRBV6-3
CASSLGNGRANEKLFF TGTGCCAGCAGCTTAGGAAACGGCAGGGCTAATGAAAAACTGTTTTTT NA TRBJ1-4 NA TRBV7-6
CASSSGSSGNTIYF TGTGCCAGTAGTTCTGGGAGCTCTGGAAACACCATATATTTT NA TRBJ1-3 NA TRBV19
CASSLRISGGTYNEQFF TGCGCCAGCAGCTTGAGGATTAGCGGGGGGACCTACAATGAGCAGTTCTTC TRBD2 TRBJ2-1 once TRBV5-1
CASSDRPGNYGYTF TGTGCCAGCAGTGACCGGCCAGGGAACTATGGCTACACCTTC NA TRBJ1-2 NA TRBV2
CAWIPGQGLSGANVLTF TGTGCCTGGATCCCAGGACAGGGCCTCTCTGGGGCCAACGTCCTGACTTTC TRBD1 TRBJ2-6 NA TRBV30
CASSVEGLAVADTQYF TGTGCCAGCAGCGTAGAAGGTCTAGCTGTTGCAGATACGCAGTATTTT NA TRBJ2-3 NA TRBV9
CATSLTGGGEQYF TGTGCCACCAGCCTGACAGGGGGCGGCGAGCAGTACTTC TRBD1 TRBJ2-7 NA TRBV24-1
CASSPSGTGDEKLFF TGTGCCAGCAGCCCCAGTGGGACAGGGGACGAAAAACTGTTTTTT TRBD1 TRBJ1-4 NA TRBV7-9
CASSWGRGSSYEQYF TGTGCCAGCAGTTGGGGCAGGGGCAGCTCCTACGAGCAGTACTTC NA TRBJ2-7 NA TRBV27
CASSDGLAEYEQYF TGTGCCAGCAGCGATGGACTAGCGGAGTACGAGCAGTACTTC TRBD2 TRBJ2-7 NA TRBV2
CASRHGIQGNTGELFF TGCGCCAGCAGACATGGGATTCAGGGGAACACCGGGGAGCTGTTTTTT NA TRBJ2-2 NA TRBV5-1
CASSIGRPGGNNQPQHF TGTGCCAGTAGTATTGGCCGGCCAGGGGGAAACAATCAGCCCCAGCATTTT TRBD1 TRBJ1-5 NA TRBV19
CASNLDGAWEADTQYF TGTGCCAGCAACCTAGACGGGGCCTGGGAGGCAGATACGCAGTATTTT NA TRBJ2-3 NA TRBV5-5
CASKTGDAGELFF TGTGCCAGCAAGACAGGGGATGCCGGGGAGCTGTTTTTT TRBD1 TRBJ2-2 few TRBV6-5
CASLTAFNEKLFF TGCGCCAGTTTGACAGCCTTTAATGAAAAACTGTTTTTT NA TRBJ1-4 once TRBV10-2
CASSLSGQVNTEAFF TGTGCCAGCAGCTTATCGGGACAGGTTAACACTGAAGCTTTCTTT TRBD1 TRBJ1-1 NA TRBV11-3
CASSHPLGVWTEAFF TGTGCCAGCAGCCACCCATTAGGGGTCTGGACTGAAGCTTTCTTT NA TRBJ1-1 few TRBV3-1/TRBV3-2
CASSPRASDVYEQYF TGTGCCAGCAGCCCCCGGGCTAGCGATGTATACGAGCAGTACTTC NA TRBJ2-7 NA TRBV3-1/TRBV3-2